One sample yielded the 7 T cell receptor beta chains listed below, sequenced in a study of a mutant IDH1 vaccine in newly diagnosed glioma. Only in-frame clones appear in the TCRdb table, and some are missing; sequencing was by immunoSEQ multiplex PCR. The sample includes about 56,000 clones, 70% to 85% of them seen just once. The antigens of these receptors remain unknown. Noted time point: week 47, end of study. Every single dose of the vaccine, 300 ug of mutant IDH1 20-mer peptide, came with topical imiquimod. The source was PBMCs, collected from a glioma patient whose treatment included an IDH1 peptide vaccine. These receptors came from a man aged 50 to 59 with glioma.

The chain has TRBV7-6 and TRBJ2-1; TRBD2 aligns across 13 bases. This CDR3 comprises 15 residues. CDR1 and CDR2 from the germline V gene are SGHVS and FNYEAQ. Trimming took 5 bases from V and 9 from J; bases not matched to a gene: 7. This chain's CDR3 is CASSPTSGGAGEQFF. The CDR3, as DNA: TGTGCCAGCAGCCCTACTAGCGGGGGGGCGGGTGAGCAGTTCTTC.

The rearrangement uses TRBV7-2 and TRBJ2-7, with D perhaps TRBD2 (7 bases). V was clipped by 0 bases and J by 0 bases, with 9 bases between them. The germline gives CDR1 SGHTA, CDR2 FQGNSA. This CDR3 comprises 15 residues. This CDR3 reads CASSLAGGGSYEQYF. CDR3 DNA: TGTGCCAGCAGCTTAGCAGGGGGGGGCTCCTACGAGCAGTACTTC.

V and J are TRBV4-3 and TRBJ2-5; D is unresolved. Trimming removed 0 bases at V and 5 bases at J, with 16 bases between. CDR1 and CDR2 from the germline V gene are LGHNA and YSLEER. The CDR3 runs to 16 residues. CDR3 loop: CASSQDPDVGIETQYF. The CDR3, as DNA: TGCGCCAGCAGCCAAGACCCCGACGTGGGGATCGAGACCCAGTACTTC.

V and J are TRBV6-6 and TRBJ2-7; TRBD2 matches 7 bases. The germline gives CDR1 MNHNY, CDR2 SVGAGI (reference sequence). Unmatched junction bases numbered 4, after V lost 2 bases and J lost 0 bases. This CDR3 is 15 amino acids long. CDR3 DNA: TGTGCCAGCAGTTACCAGCGGGGACTCTCCTACGAGCAGTACTTC. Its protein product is CASSYQRGLSYEQYF.

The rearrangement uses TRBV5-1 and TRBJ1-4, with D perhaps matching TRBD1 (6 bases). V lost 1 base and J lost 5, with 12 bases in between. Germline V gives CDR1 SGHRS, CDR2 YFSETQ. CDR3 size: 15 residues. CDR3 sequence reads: CASSLSGAPNEKLFF. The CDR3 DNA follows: TGCGCCAGCAGCTTGTCAGGGGCGCCGAATGAAAAACTGTTTTTT.

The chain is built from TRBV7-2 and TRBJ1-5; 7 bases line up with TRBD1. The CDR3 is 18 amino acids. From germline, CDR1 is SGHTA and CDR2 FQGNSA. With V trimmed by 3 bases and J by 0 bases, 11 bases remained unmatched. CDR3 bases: TGTGCCAGCAGCTTTAACCGGGACAGCCTCTATAGCAATCAGCCCCAGCATTTT. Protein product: CASSFNRDSLYSNQPQHF.

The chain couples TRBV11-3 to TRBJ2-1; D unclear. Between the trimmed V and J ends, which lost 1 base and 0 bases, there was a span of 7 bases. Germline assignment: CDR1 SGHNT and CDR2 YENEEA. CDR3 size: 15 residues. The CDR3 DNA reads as TGTGCCAGCAGCTTAGGGTTTGCCTCCTACAATGAGCAGTTCTTC. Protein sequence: CASSLGFASYNEQFF. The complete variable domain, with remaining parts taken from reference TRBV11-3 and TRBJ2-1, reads EAGVVQSPRYKIIEKKQPVAFWCNPISGHNTLYWYLQNLGQGPELLIRYENEEAVDDSQLPKDRFSAERLKGVDSTLKIQPAELGDSAVYLCASSLGFASYNEQFFGPGTRLTVL.